A selection of T cell receptor beta chains follows, all from one sample in a study of graft-versus-host responses after intestinal transplantation. Profiled with immunoSEQ multiplex PCR; TCRdb holds only in-frame clones, not every one. The repertoire includes around 7,400 clones, 25% to 35% of them detected once, and roughly 3.5% sits in the top ten. Sequencing used alloreactive CD8+ T cells from a mixed lymphocyte reaction culture, obtained before transplantation. The receptors come from a human patient who was an organ donor for intestinal transplantation. Each CDR3 is given with its conserved first and last residue. The order of the fields is D gene, clone size, V gene, J gene, CDR3 DNA, CDR3 protein. A D gene is named only where the DNA matches it firmly. Some rows have no size entry. The others give once, few or many, or a class for an expanded clone.

D: TRBD1
size: -
V: TRBV29-1
J: TRBJ1-2
DNA: TGCAGCGTTGAAGATCGGGACAGAGTTAACTATGGCTACACCTTC
CDR3: CSVEDRDRVNYGYTF

D: TRBD2
size: -
V: TRBV28
J: TRBJ2-7
DNA: TGTGCCAGCAGTTCCCCCGGGAGGAGCTCCTACGAGCAGTACTTC
CDR3: CASSSPGRSSYEQYF

D: TRBD2
size: -
V: TRBV6-1
J: TRBJ2-2
DNA: TGTGCCAGCAGTGAGCTCGGACTAGCGCCGAACACCGGGGAGCTGTTTTTT
CDR3: CASSELGLAPNTGELFF

D: -
size: medium-sized
V: TRBV4-1
J: TRBJ1-1
DNA: TGCGCCAGCAGCCAAGAATGGGCAGGGATGAACACTGAAGCTTTCTTT
CDR3: CASSQEWAGMNTEAFF

D: TRBD2
size: once
V: TRBV12-5
J: TRBJ2-3
DNA: TGTGCTAGTGCCTCGACCGGGACTAGCGGGAGGGCCACAGATACGCAGTATTTT
CDR3: CASASTGTSGRATDTQYF

D: TRBD2
size: -
V: TRBV10-3
J: TRBJ2-1
DNA: TGTGCCATCAGTGTGTTTCTAGCGGGAGGAGAGCAGTTCTTC
CDR3: CAISVFLAGGEQFF

D: TRBD1
size: large
V: TRBV4-1
J: TRBJ1-5
DNA: TGCGCCAGCAGCCACGTGGGACAGGGGGCTTTGGAGCCCCAGCATTTT
CDR3: CASSHVGQGALEPQHF

D: TRBD1
size: -
V: TRBV30
J: TRBJ1-3
DNA: TGTGCCTGGAGTGTACAATGGGACAGCGGAAACACCATATATTTT
CDR3: CAWSVQWDSGNTIYF

D: -
size: few
V: TRBV5-1
J: TRBJ2-7
DNA: TGCGCCAGCAGCTTTACAGGGAAAAGCTCCTACGAGCAGTACTTC
CDR3: CASSFTGKSSYEQYF

D: -
size: -
V: TRBV5-6
J: TRBJ2-1
DNA: TGTGCCAGCAGCTATATTTCCGGGATGGAGCAGTTCTTC
CDR3: CASSYISGMEQFF

D: -
size: -
V: TRBV7-9
J: TRBJ1-3
DNA: TGTGCCAGCAGCTGGTCCGTGGACTTAATCTCTGGAAACACCATATATTTT
CDR3: CASSWSVDLISGNTIYF

D: TRBD1
size: few
V: TRBV5-4
J: TRBJ1-1
DNA: TGTGCCAGCAGCTATAACAGGGGCGGCACTGAAGCTTTCTTT
CDR3: CASSYNRGGTEAFF

D: TRBD2
size: once
V: TRBV5-4
J: TRBJ2-1
DNA: TGTGCCAGCAGCGTTAATCCTAGCGGGGGGTACAATGAGCAGTTCTTC
CDR3: CASSVNPSGGYNEQFF

D: TRBD1
size: -
V: TRBV11-1
J: TRBJ2-7
DNA: TGTGCCAGCAGCCCCGGACAGGCCTACGAGCAGTACTTC
CDR3: CASSPGQAYEQYF

D: -
size: large
V: TRBV6-4
J: TRBJ1-2
DNA: TGTGCCAGCAGTGACCCAGGCACCTATGGCTACACCTTC
CDR3: CASSDPGTYGYTF

D: TRBD1
size: few
V: TRBV7-6
J: TRBJ1-5
DNA: TGTGCCAGCAGCGTCCGGGACAGGGAAAGGTGGGGCAATCAGCCCCAGCATTTT
CDR3: CASSVRDRERWGNQPQHF

D: -
size: few
V: TRBV18
J: TRBJ2-7
DNA: TGTGCCAGCTCACCAGGCGGAGGGGGCGCCTACGAGCAGTACTTC
CDR3: CASSPGGGGAYEQYF